This T cell receptor beta chain was captured by sequencing in a study of beta chain features in type 1 diabetes. Study findings and constraints: The naive, central memory and Treg TCRB repertoires looked more alike in patients than they did in healthy donors.

The V gene's germline CDR1 is SGHRS and CDR2 YFSETQ. Between the trimmed V and J ends, which lost 7 bases and 9 bases, there was a span of 19 bases. The CDR3 contains 13 residues. Expressed TCRB transcripts got sequenced, as all isolated RNA was reverse transcribed. Produced via immunoSEQ multiplex PCR; TCRdb's table is partial and in-frame only. Of some 160,000 clones listed, about 9.1% are singletons. Of note for this clone: Its antigen is not known.

The sequence was collected from a woman aged 18-29 years in good health. Sequencing input: central memory CD4+ T cells from blood. This chain links TRBV5-1 with TRBJ1-1, with D possibly matching TRBD1 (5 bases). CDR3 residues: CASDQGAGHQAFF. In nucleotides, the CDR3 is TGCGCCAGCGATCAAGGGGCCGGTCACCAAGCTTTCTTT.